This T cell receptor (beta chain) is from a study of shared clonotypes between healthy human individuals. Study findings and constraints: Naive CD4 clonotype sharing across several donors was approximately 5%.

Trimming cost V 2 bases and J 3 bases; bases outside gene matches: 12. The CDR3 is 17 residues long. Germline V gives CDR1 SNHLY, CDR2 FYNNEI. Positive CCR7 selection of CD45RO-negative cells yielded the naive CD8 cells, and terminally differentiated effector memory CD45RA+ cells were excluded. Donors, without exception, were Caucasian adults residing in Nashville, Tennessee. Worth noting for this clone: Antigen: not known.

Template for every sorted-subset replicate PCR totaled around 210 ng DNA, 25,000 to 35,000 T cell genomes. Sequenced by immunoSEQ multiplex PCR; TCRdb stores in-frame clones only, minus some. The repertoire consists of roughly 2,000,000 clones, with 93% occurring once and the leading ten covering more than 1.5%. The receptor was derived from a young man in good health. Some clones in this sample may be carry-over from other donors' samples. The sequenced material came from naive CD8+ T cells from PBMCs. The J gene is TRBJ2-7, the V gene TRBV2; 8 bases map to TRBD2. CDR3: CASSETLSLAGFYEQYF. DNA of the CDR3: TGTGCCAGCAGTGAAACTTTATCGCTAGCGGGTTTCTACGAGCAGTACTTC.